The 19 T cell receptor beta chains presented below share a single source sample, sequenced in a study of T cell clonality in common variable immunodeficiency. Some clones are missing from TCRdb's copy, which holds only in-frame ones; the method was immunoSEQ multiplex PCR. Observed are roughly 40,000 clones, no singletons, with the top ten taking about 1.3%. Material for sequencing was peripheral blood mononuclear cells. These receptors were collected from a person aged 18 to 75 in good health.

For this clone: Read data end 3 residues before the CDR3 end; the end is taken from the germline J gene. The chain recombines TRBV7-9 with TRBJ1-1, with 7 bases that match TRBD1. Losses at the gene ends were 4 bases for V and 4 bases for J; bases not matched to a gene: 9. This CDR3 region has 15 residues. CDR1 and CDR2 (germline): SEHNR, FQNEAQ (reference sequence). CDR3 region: CASSYYRQGGTEAFF. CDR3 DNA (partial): TGTGCCAGCAGCTATTATAGACAGGGTGGCACTGAA.

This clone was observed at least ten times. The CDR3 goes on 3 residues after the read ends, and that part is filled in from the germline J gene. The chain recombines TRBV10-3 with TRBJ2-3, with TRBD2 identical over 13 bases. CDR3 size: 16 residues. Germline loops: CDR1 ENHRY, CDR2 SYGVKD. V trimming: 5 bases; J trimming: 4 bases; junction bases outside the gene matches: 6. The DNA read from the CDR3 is TGTGCCATCAGTTGGACTAGCGGGAGTGGTGCAGATACG. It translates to CAISWTSGSGADT. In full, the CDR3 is CAISWTSGSGADTQYF.

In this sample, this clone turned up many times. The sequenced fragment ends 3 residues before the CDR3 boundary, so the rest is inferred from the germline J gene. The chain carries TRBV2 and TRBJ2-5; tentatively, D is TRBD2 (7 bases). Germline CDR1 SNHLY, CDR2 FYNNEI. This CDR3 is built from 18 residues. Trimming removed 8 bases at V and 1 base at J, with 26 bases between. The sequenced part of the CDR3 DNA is TGTGCCAGCGGAAGATCCGTCGTCGGGGGGCCCTCCCAAGAGACC. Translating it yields CASGRSVVGGPSQET. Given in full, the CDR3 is CASGRSVVGGPSQETQYF.

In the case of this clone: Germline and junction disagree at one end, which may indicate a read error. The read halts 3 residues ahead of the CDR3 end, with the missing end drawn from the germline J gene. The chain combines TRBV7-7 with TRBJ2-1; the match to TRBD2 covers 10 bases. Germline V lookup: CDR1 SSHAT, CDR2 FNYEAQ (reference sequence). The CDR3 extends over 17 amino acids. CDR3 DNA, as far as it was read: TGTGCTAGCAGTCCTACCCCGGGACTAGCGTCTTACAATGAG. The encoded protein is CASSPTPGLASYNE. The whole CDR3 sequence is CASSPTPGLASYNEQFF. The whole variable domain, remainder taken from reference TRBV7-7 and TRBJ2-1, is GAGVSQSPRYKVTKRGQDVTLRCDPISSHATLYWYQQALGQGPEFLTYFNYEAQPDKSGLPSDRFSAERPEGSISTLTIQRTEQRDSAMYRCASSPTPGLASYNEQFFGPGTRLTVL.

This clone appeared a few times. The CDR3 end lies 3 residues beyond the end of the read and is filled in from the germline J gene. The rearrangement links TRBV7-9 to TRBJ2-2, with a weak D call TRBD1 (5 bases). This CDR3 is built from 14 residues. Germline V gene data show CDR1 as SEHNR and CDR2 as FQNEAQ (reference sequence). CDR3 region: CASSPGSYNSPLFF. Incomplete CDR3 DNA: TGTGCCAGCAGCCCAGGGTCATATAATTCACCG.

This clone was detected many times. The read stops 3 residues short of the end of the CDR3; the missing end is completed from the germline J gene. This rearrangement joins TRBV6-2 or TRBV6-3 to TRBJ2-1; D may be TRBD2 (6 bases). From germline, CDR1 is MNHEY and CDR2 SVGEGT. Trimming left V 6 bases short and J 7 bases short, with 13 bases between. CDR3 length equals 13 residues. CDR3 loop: CASRTSSGNEQFF. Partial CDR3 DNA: TGTGCCAGCAGAACTAGTAGCGGAAATGAG.

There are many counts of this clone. The CDR3 reads CASSDGGKTVEQFF. The CDR3 bases that were read are TGTGCCAGCAGTGATGGCGGGAAAACGGTTGAG. The rearrangement joins TRBV2 to TRBJ2-1; the D gene is possibly TRBD2 (6 bases). The read terminates 3 residues before the CDR3 end, so the remaining end is supplied by the germline J gene. In germline, CDR1 is SNHLY, CDR2 FYNNEI. V was clipped by 3 bases and J by 9 bases, with 15 bases between them. This CDR3 is 14 amino acids long.

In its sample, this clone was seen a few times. Partial CDR3 DNA: TGTGCCAGCAGTTACTCCCAGGACAGGGGTTACGAC. Protein product: CASSYSQDRGYD. The entire CDR3 reads CASSYSQDRGYDYTF. V is TRBV6-2 or TRBV6-3 and J is TRBJ1-2, with TRBD1 identical over 9 bases. The read ends 3 residues shy of where the CDR3 ends; the end is completed using the germline J gene. The CDR3 extends over 15 amino acids. CDR1 and CDR2 (germline): MNHEY, SVGEGT.

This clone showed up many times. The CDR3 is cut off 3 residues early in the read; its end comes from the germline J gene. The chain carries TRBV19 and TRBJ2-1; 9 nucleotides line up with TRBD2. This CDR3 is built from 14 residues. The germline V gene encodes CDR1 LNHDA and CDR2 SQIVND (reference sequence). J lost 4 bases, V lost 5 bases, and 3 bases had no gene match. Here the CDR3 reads CASSSSGKYNEQFF. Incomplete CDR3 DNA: TGTGCCAGTAGTTCTAGCGGGAAATACAATGAG.

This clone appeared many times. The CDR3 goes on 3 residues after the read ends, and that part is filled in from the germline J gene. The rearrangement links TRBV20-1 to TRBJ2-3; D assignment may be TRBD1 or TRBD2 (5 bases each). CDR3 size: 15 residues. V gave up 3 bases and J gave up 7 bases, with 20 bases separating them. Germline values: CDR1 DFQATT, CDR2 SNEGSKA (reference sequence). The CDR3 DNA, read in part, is TGCAGTGCTAGCGGGCAGAGGGGAGTCGGGAATACG. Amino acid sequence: CSASGQRGVGNT. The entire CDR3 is CSASGQRGVGNTQYF.

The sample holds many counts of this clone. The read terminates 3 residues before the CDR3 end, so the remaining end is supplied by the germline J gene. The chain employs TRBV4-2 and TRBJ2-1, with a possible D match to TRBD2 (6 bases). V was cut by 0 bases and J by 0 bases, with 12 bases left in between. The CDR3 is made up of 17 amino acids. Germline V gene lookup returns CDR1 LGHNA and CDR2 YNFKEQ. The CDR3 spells CASSQDLGTVSYNEQFF. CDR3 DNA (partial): TGTGCCAGCAGCCAAGACCTAGGGACTGTCTCCTACAATGAG.

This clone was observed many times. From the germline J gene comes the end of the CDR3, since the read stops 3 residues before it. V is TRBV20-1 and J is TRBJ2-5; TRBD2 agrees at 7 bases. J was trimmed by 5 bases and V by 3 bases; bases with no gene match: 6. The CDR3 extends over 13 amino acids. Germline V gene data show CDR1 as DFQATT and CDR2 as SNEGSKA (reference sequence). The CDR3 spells CSARAGVVETQYF. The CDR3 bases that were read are TGCAGTGCTAGGGCGGGAGTCGTGGAGACC.

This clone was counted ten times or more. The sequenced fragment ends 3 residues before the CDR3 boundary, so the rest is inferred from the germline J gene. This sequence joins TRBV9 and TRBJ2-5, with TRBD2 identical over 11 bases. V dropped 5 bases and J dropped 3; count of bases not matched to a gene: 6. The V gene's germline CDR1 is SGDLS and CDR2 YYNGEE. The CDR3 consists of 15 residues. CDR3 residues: CASSIAGGIEETQYF. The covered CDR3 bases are TGTGCCAGCAGTATAGCGGGAGGGATTGAAGAGACC. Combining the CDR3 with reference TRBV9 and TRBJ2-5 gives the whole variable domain DSGVTQTPKHLITATGQRVTLRCSPRSGDLSVYWYQQSLDQGLQFLIQYYNGEERAKGNILERFSAQQFPDLHSELNLSSLELGDSALYFCASSIAGGIEETQYFGPGTRLLVL.

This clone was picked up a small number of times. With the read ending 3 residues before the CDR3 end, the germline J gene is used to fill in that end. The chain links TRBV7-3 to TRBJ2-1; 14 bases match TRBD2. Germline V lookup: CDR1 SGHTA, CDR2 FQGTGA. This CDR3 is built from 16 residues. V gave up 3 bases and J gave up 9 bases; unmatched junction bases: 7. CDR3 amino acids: CASSFGTSGSSGEQFF. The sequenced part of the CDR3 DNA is TGTGCCAGCAGCTTTGGGACTAGCGGGAGTAGTGGTGAG. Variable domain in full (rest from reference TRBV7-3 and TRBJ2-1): GAGVSQTPSNKVTEKGKYVELRCDPISGHTALYWYRQSLGQGPEFLIYFQGTGAADDSGLPNDRFFAVRPEGSVSTLKIQRTERGDSAVYLCASSFGTSGSSGEQFFGPGTRLTVL.

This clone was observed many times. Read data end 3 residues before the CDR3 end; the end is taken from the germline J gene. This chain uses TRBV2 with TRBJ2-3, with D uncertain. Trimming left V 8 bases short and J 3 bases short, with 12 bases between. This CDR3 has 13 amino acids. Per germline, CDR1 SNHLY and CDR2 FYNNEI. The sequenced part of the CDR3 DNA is TGTGCCAGCGGGCCCTCATTAACAGATACG. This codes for CASGPSLTDT. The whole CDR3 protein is CASGPSLTDTQYF.

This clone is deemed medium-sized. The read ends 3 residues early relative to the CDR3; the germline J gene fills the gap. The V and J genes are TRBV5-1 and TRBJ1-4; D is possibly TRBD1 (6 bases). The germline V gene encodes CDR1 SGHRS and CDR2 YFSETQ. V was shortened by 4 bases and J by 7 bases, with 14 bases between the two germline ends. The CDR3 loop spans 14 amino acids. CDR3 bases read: TGCGCCAGCAGCGGGGGGGCGCTAAGTGAAAAA. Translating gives CASSGGALSEK. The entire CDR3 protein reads CASSGGALSEKLFF.

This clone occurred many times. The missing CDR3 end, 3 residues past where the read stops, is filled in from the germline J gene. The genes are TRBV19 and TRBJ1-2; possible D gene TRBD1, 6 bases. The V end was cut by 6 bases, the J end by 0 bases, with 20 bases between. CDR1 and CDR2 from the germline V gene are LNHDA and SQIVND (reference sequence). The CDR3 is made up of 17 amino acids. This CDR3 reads CASRATGYSATNYGYTF. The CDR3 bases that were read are TGTGCCAGTAGGGCCACAGGGTATTCCGCTACTAACTATGGC.

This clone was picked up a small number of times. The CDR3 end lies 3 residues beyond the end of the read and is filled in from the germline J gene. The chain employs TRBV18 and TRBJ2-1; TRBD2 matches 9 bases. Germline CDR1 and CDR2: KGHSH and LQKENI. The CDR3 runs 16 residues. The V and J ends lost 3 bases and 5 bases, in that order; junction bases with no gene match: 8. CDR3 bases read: TGTGCCAGCTCACCTAGTAGCGGGAGTCCGGACAATGAG. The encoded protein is CASSPSSGSPDNE. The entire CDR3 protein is CASSPSSGSPDNEQFF.

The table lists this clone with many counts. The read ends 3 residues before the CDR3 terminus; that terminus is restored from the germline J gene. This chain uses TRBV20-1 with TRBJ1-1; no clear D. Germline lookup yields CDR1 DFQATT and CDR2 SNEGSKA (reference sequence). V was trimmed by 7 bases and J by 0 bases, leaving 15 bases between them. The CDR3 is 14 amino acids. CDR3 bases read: TGCAGTGTGGCCGCCCCCTCGATGAACACTGAA. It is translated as CSVAAPSMNTE. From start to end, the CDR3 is CSVAAPSMNTEAFF.